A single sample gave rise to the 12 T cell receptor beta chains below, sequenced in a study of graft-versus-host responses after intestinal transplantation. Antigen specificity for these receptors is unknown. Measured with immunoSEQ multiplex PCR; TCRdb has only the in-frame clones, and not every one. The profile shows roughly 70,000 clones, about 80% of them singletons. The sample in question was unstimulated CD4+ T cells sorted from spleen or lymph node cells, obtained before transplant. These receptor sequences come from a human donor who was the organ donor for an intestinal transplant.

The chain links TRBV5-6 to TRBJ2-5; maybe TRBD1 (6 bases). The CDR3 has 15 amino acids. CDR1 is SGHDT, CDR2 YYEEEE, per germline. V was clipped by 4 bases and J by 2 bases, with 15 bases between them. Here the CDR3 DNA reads TGTGCCAGCAGCCTACTGGACAGAACTCAAGAGACCCAGTACTTC. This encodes CASSLLDRTQETQYF.

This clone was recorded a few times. CDR3 sequence reads: CASSLGASGVETQYF. In nucleotides, the CDR3 is TGTGCCAGCAGTTTAGGGGCTAGCGGGGTAGAGACCCAGTACTTC. The V gene is TRBV28, the J gene TRBJ2-5, with 9 bases that match TRBD2. J lost 4 bases, V lost 2 bases, and 5 bases had no gene match. The CDR3 loop spans 15 amino acids. Germline loops: CDR1 MDHEN, CDR2 SYDVKM.

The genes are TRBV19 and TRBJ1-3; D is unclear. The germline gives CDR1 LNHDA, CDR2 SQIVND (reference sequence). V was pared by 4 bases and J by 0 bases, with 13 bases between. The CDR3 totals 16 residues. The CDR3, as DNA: TGTGCCAGTAGTACGGGAGGCAGCAACTCTGGAAACACCATATATTTT. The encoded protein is CASSTGGSNSGNTIYF. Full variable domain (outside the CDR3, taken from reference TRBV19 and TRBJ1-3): DGGITQSPKYLFRKEGQNVTLSCEQNLNHDAMYWYRQDPGQGLRLIYYSQIVNDFQKGDIAEGYSVSREKKESFPLTVTSAQKNPTAFYLCASSTGGSNSGNTIYFGEGSWLTVV.

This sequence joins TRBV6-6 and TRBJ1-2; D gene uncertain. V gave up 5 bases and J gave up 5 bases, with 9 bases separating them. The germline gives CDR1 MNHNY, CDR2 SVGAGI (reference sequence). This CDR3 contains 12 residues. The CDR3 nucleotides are TGTGCCAGCAGTGATACGGGGTATGGCTACACCTTC. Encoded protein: CASSDTGYGYTF.

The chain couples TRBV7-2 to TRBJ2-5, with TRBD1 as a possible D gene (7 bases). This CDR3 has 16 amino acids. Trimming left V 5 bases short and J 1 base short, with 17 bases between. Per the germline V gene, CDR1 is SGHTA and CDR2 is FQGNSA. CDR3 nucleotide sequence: TGTGCCAGCAGCGGCGTGACAGGGAGGTTCCAAGAGACCCAGTACTTC. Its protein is CASSGVTGRFQETQYF.

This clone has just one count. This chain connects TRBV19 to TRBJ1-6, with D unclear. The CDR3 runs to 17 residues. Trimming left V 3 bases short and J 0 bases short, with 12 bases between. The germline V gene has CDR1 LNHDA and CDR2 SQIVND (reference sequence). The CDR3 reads CASSMPAGSSYNSPLHF. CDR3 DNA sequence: TGTGCCAGTAGTATGCCCGCCGGGAGCTCCTATAATTCACCCCTCCACTTT.

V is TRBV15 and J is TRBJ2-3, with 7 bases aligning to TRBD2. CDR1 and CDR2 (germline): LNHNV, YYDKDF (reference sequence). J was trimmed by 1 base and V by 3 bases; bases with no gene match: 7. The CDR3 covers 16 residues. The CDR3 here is CATSSGGSTGTDTQYF. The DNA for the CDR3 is TGTGCCACCAGCAGCGGGGGGTCTACTGGCACAGATACGCAGTATTTT.

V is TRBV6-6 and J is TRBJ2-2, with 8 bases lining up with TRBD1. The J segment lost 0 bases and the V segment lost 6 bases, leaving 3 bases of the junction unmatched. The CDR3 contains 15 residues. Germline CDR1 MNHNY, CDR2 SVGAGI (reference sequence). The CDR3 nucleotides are TGTGCCAGCAGGACGACAGGGGCGAACACCGGGGAGCTGTTTTTT. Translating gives CASRTTGANTGELFF.

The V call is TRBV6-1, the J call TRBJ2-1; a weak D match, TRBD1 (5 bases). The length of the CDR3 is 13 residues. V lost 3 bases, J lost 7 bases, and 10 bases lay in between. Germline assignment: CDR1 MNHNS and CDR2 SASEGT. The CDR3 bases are TGTGCCAGCAGTGACGGACACGGTAATGAGCAGTTCTTC. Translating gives CASSDGHGNEQFF.

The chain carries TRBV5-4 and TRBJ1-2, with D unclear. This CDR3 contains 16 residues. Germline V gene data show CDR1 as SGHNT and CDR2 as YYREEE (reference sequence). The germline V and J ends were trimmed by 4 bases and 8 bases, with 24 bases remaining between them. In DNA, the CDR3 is TGTGCCAGCAGCCGGGCGGGCGTTGCGGGTCTTATGGGCTACACCTTC. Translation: CASSRAGVAGLMGYTF.

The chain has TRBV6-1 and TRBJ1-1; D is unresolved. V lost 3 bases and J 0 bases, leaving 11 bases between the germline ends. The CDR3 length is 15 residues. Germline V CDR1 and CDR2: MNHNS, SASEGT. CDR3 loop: CASSDPSKLNTEAFF. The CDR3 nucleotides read TGTGCCAGCAGTGACCCGAGCAAACTGAACACTGAAGCTTTCTTT.

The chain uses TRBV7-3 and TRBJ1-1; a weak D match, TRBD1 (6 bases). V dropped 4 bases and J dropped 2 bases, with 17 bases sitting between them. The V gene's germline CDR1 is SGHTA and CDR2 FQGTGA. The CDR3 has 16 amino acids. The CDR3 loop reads CASSWGPWGGNTEAFF. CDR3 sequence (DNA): TGTGCCAGCAGCTGGGGCCCCTGGGGGGGCAACACTGAAGCTTTCTTT.